This T cell receptor (beta chain) was sequenced for a study of patients and donors after allogeneic stem cell transplantation. The CDR3 runs 14 residues. Trimming removed 4 bases from V and 5 bases from J, with 14 bases in between. One entry per CDR3 protein, called by TCRdb with MiXCR from the RT-PCR reads. The sample records about 410,000 distinct CDR3 sequences, roughly 17% being singletons. This clonotype occurred a few times. The chain links TRBV12-3 or TRBV12-4 to TRBJ1-2, with a possible D match to TRBD1 (6 bases). The sample was blood, either unsorted or a sorted T cell fraction (not recorded which). The TCR comes from a human donor who was either an allogeneic HSCT recipient or a stem cell or donor lymphocyte infusion donor (not recorded which). It is not recorded whose cells these are; they may come from a transplant donor. CDR3 residues: CASSSDGGPYGYTF. In DNA form, the CDR3 reads TGTGCCAGCAGTTCGGACGGGGGCCCGTATGGCTACACCTTC.